This T cell receptor beta chain was obtained from a study of cytomegalovirus exposure and HLA in healthy donors. Deletions cut 0 bases from V and 1 base from J, with 14 bases between. Germline V lookup: CDR1 SGDLS, CDR2 YYNGEE. This CDR3 region has 17 residues. General study results and limits: HLA alleles showed associations with roughly 17,000 TCR beta sequences in a later analysis, at a 0.05 false discovery rate.

The PCR was carried out with 60 Vbeta primers and 13 Jbeta primers. TCRdb's copy holds only in-frame clones and misses some; the assay was immunoSEQ multiplex PCR. The table includes 100,000 to 150,000 clones, approximately 78% detected once. Comment on this clone: Its specificity is unknown.

Specimen: PBMCs. The rearrangement joins TRBV9 to TRBJ2-1; perhaps TRBD2 as D (5 bases). The receptor was isolated from a man aged 40-49 years in good health and CMV-seronegative. Written as DNA, the CDR3 is TGTGCCAGCAGCGTAGCTACATGGAGGCATTCCTACAATGAGCAGTTCTTC. Translation gives CASSVATWRHSYNEQFF.